The subject of this entry is one T cell receptor (beta chain). The antigen remains undetermined. CD4+ cells were split into CD45RA+ naive and CD45RA-negative memory subsets. The data are from a study of shared clonotypes between healthy human individuals. The deep-level immunoSEQ assay was used. Genomic DNA from each subset was divided evenly over several immunoSEQ plates. TCRdb's table, derived via immunoSEQ multiplex PCR, lists solely in-frame clones and lacks some. Counted here are about 610,000 clones, approximately 97% occurring once; the ten biggest clones make up approximately 0.057%. General study results and limits: Sequencing depth was a factor that was expected to affect clonotype sharing among donors.

The CDR3 covers 16 residues. Germline V lookup: CDR1 MNHEY, CDR2 SVGAGI. The V segment lost 2 bases and the J segment 1 base; nucleotides outside the gene matches: 8. The rearrangement joins TRBV6-5 to TRBJ2-7; the match to TRBD2 covers 7 bases. The sequencing input was naive CD4+ T cells sorted from blood. Stated subset: CD45RA+ positively selected. This receptor was obtained from a woman in her twenties or thirties in good health. CDR3 nucleotides: TGTGCCAGCAGTTACCGGGCGGGACTACTTTCCTACGAGCAGTACTTC. Translating it yields CASSYRAGLLSYEQYF.